Listed below are T cell receptor beta chains from one sample, sequenced in a study. TCRdb re-analysed the RT-PCR reads in MiXCR, keeping a single row per CDR3 protein. The repertoire holds 550,000 to 750,000 distinct CDR3 sequences, with about 14% as singletons. The specimen was memory CD4+ T cells from blood. The receptors shown here come from a female donor in good health, serving as a healthy control. CDR3s include the opening cysteine and the closing phenylalanine or tryptophan. Fields, in order: D gene, J gene, clone size, V gene, CDR3 DNA, CDR3 protein. A D gene is named only where the DNA matches it firmly. Rows may omit the clone size; those that give it use once, few, many or a size class.

- | TRBJ2-3 | many | TRBV27 | TGTGCCAGCAGTGTCGGGGGGCGAGGCACAGATACGCAGTATTTT | CASSVGGRGTDTQYF
TRBD2 | TRBJ2-1 | - | TRBV4-3 | TGCGCCAGCAGCCAAGAGGCGAGCGGGAGCCGCGAGCAGTTCTTC | CASSQEASGSREQFF
- | TRBJ1-1 | once | TRBV9 | TGTGCCAGCAGCGAGCGATGGGGGCCCCAAACAGGGAACACTAAAGCTTTCTTT | CASSERWGPQTGNTKAFF
- | TRBJ1-6 | - | TRBV28 | TGTGCCAGCACTACCGGGGAGGGACGGTGGTCACCCCTCCACTTT | CASTTGEGRWSPLHF
TRBD2 | TRBJ2-1 | - | TRBV20-1 | TGCAGTGCTTACCATCTAGCGGGAGGGCCTATGAATGAGCAGTTCTTC | CSAYHLAGGPMNEQFF
- | TRBJ2-5 | few | TRBV7-2 | TGTGCCAGCAGCTCACCCCCGGGCCACAGTGACCAGTACTTC | CASSSPPGHSDQYF
TRBD1 | TRBJ1-4 | few | TRBV7-2 | TGTGCCAGCAGCTTGGACAGGGGGCTGGATGAAAAACTGTTTTTT | CASSLDRGLDEKLFF
TRBD1 | TRBJ1-1 | few | TRBV6-1 | TGTGCCAGCAGTGAAGTTGGGACAGGGGATACTGAAGCTTTCTTT | CASSEVGTGDTEAFF
- | TRBJ2-2 | many | TRBV12-3/TRBV12-4 | TGTGCCAGCAGTTTGAGTTTCCGTTACACCGGGGAGCTGTTTTTT | CASSLSFRYTGELFF
- | TRBJ1-2 | - | TRBV5-6 | TGTGCCAGCAGCTTGGCCAACACCGTTAACTATGGCTACACCTTC | CASSLANTVNYGYTF
- | TRBJ2-2 | few | TRBV7-8 | TGTGCCCAGACCGGAGAGGCCGGGGAGCTGTTTTTT | CAQTGEAGELFF
TRBD2 | TRBJ2-1 | many | TRBV29-1 | TGCAGCGTTGTGAGAAGCGGGGGAGACAATGAGCAGTTCTTC | CSVVRSGGDNEQFF
- | TRBJ1-5 | - | TRBV6-5 | TGTGCCAGCAGTACCACAGGGTTT | CASSTTGF
- | TRBJ2-3 | few | TRBV19 | TGTGCCAGTGGAGACAGGAGGATCACAGATACGCAGTATTTT | CASGDRRITDTQYF
TRBD1 | TRBJ2-7 | - | TRBV5-1 | TGCGCCAGCAGCGACGGACAGGGAGAGCAGTACTTC | CASSDGQGEQYF
- | TRBJ2-5 | - | TRBV5-1 | TGCGCCAGCAGCTTGGTCTCGACAGAAGAGACCCAGTACTTC | CASSLVSTEETQYF
- | TRBJ1-4 | - | TRBV18 | TGTGCCAGCTCACCGCGGACATCCGGGGATGAAAAACTGTTTTTT | CASSPRTSGDEKLFF
- | TRBJ2-3 | few | TRBV3-1 | TGTGCCAGCAGCCAGCAACTCCTAGGGCCAGATACGCAGTATTTT | CASSQQLLGPDTQYF
- | TRBJ1-5 | - | TRBV27 | TGTGCCAGCAGTGGACTGGGCAATCAGCCCCAGCATTTT | CASSGLGNQPQHF
- | TRBJ2-3 | many | TRBV4-3 | TGCGCCAGCAGCCTAGACCCGAAAGGAGATACGCAGTATTTT | CASSLDPKGDTQYF
- | TRBJ2-5 | many | TRBV10-3 | TGTGCCATCAGTGAGAAGGTATATCAAGAGACCCAGTACTTC | CAISEKVYQETQYF
TRBD2 | TRBJ2-1 | many | TRBV7-3 | TGTGCCAGCAGCCAGGGACTAGCCAATGAGCAGTTCTTC | CASSQGLANEQFF
- | TRBJ2-5 | - | TRBV9 | TGTGCCAGCAGCACCCGCGAGGGGCTGGGGGAGACCCAGTACTTC | CASSTREGLGETQYF
- | TRBJ1-2 | many | TRBV6-1 | TGTGCCAGCAGTGAAAACTATGGCTACACCTTC | CASSENYGYTF
- | TRBJ2-6 | - | TRBV7-3 | TGTGCCAGCAGCGCTCTGGGCAAATACTCTGGGGCCAACGTCCTGACTTTC | CASSALGKYSGANVLTF
TRBD2 | TRBJ2-7 | - | TRBV18 | TGTGCCAGCTCACCATCAAACCAAGCGGGAGCCTACGAGCAGTACTTC | CASSPSNQAGAYEQYF
- | TRBJ1-3 | few | TRBV5-1 | TGCGCCAGCAGCTTGCTCCTCTCTGGAAACACCATATATTTT | CASSLLLSGNTIYF
- | TRBJ2-6 | - | TRBV30 | TGTGCCTGGAGTGCCTTCAGGAACGGTGACTCTGGGGCCAACGTCCTGACTTTC | CAWSAFRNGDSGANVLTF
- | TRBJ1-4 | - | TRBV7-2 | TGTGCCAGCAGCACCCGATACGCAACTAATGAAAAACTGTTTTTT | CASSTRYATNEKLFF
TRBD1 | TRBJ2-1 | few | TRBV5-1 | TGCGCCAGCAGGCCCGGGACAGGGACGCATGAGCAGTTCTTC | CASRPGTGTHEQFF
- | TRBJ1-1 | - | TRBV11-1 | TGTGCCAGCAGCTTAGGCCAGGGTCGAGGGAACACTGAAGCTTTCTTT | CASSLGQGRGNTEAFF
- | TRBJ1-3 | many | TRBV27 | TGTGCCAGCAGGCAGCACTCTGGAAACACCATATATTTT | CASRQHSGNTIYF